The 7 T cell receptor beta chains presented below share a single source sample, sequenced in a study of CD8 T cells in ankylosing spondylitis. TCRdb recomputed calls from the 5' RACE reads with MiXCR, one row per CDR3 protein. This sample has roughly 7,000 distinct CDR3 sequences; around 2.8% occur once, and the top ten carry approximately 37%. The specimen was blood, either unsorted or a sorted T cell fraction (not recorded which). These receptors all come from a female donor with ankylosing spondylitis or in good health (not recorded which).

This clonotype came up many times. This chain links TRBV9 with TRBJ1-1, with 8 bases identical to TRBD1. The trim removed 2 bases at V and 8 bases at J, leaving 11 bases unmatched. Germline CDR1 and CDR2: SGDLS and YYNGEE. The CDR3 runs 15 residues. The CDR3 sequence: CASSVTRDRPSEAFF. For the CDR3, the DNA is TGTGCCAGCAGCGTGACCCGGGACAGGCCCTCGGAAGCTTTCTTT.

V and J are TRBV9 and TRBJ2-1, with 11 bases that match TRBD2. J was trimmed by 8 bases and V by 4 bases; bases with no gene match: 8. The CDR3 length is 15 residues. Germline V gene data show CDR1 as SGDLS and CDR2 as YYNGEE. CDR3 DNA sequence: TGTGCCAGCAGCTCCAGGACTAGCGGGTTCGATGAGCAGTTCTTC. Amino acid sequence: CASSSRTSGFDEQFF.

This clonotype was recorded at least ten times. The V call is TRBV9, the J call TRBJ2-1; 9 nucleotides match TRBD2. Trimming removed 7 bases from V and 5 bases from J; junction bases left unmatched: 7. CDR1 is SGDLS and CDR2 is YYNGEE in the germline V gene. The CDR3 is 14 amino acids. The CDR3: CASGIAGADNEQFF. The DNA of the CDR3 is TGTGCCAGCGGGATAGCGGGAGCAGACAATGAGCAGTTCTTC.

Ten or more counts support this clonotype. The rearrangement joins TRBV9 to TRBJ2-3; TRBD2 aligns across 12 bases. The V gene's germline CDR1 is SGDLS and CDR2 YYNGEE. V shed 0 bases and J 0 bases; nucleotides not matched to a gene: 5. The CDR3 extends over 18 amino acids. The CDR3: CASSVGGLAGSSTDTQYF. Here the CDR3 DNA reads TGTGCCAGCAGCGTAGGTGGACTAGCGGGGTCCAGCACAGATACGCAGTATTTT.

By proportion, this clonotype is medium-sized (0.01 to 0.1%). The V call is TRBV9, the J call TRBJ2-3; D is unclear. The CDR3 runs 15 residues. V was trimmed by 7 bases and J by 1 base, leaving 16 bases between them. Germline V lookup: CDR1 SGDLS, CDR2 YYNGEE. The CDR3, as DNA: TGTGCCAGCGGGGTAGGTGGTGGCCGCACAGATACGCAGTATTTT. Protein sequence: CASGVGGGRTDTQYF.

This clonotype has ten or more counts. V and J are TRBV9 and TRBJ2-7, with 8 bases lining up with TRBD1. CDR3 length: 15 residues. CDR1 SGDLS and CDR2 YYNGEE come from the germline V gene. The junction had 3 bases not matched to a gene; V was cut back by 0 bases and J by 1 base. In nucleotides, the CDR3 is TGTGCCAGCAGCGTAGCTCAGGGGGCTTCCTACGAGCAGTACTTC. Translating it yields CASSVAQGASYEQYF.

This clonotype occurred many times. The chain carries TRBV5-1 and TRBJ2-3; D remains unclear. V shed 7 bases and J shed 1 base, with 16 bases lying between them. CDR1 and CDR2 from the germline V gene are SGHRS and YFSETQ. The CDR3 extends over 15 amino acids. The CDR3 nucleotides are TGCGCCAGCCCTCGTACCCCGAGGCGCACAGATACGCAGTATTTT. This gives the protein CASPRTPRRTDTQYF.